This T cell receptor (beta chain) was documented in a study of shared clonotypes between healthy human individuals. The ends were cut back, 0 bases at V and 0 bases at J, with 3 bases in the middle. This CDR3 is 15 amino acids long. Germline V gene lookup returns CDR1 PRHDT and CDR2 FYEKMQ (reference sequence). A word on this clone: Other DNA sequences in the sample encode the same CDR3.

Terminally differentiated effector memory CD45RA+ cells were excluded by CCR7 positive selection of CD45RO-negative cells. Sorted-subset replicate PCR reactions were performed with around 200 ng DNA, corresponding to roughly 30,000 T cell genomes. Measured with immunoSEQ multiplex PCR; TCRdb has only the in-frame clones, and not every one. Altogether roughly 2.1 million clones are present, approximately 94% being singletons, with the ten largest covering roughly 1.8%. The source material was naive CD8+ T cells from PBMCs. This clonotype originated in a man younger than 35 in good health. Some clones in this sample may be carry-over from other donors' samples. V and J are TRBV13 and TRBJ2-6; no firm D call. CDR3 loop: CASSLGRSGANVLTF. In DNA, the CDR3 is TGTGCCAGCAGCTTAGGGCGCTCTGGGGCCAACGTCCTGACTTTC.